Listed below are T cell receptor beta chains from one sample, sequenced in a study of cytomegalovirus exposure and HLA in healthy donors. Using immunoSEQ multiplex PCR, the repertoire was profiled, and TCRdb retains in-frame clones only, with some absent. The sample totals more than 70,000 clones; its top ten clones hold 1.4% to 1.5%. Sequencing was performed on PBMCs. These receptors originate from a woman aged 55 to 70 in good health and CMV-seronegative. Each CDR3 is given with its conserved first and last residue. The D gene is left open where the match is weak.

>.|TRBJ2-1|TRBV5-1
CASSPSTENNEQFF
TGCGCCAGCAGCCCGAGCACAGAGAACAATGAGCAGTTCTTC
>TRBD2|TRBJ2-7|TRBV7-6
CASSLRGRDGEQYF
TGTGCCAGCAGCTTACGCGGGAGAGACGGCGAGCAGTACTTC
>TRBD1|TRBJ2-5|TRBV28
CASGTQTGTGGPETQYF
TGTGCCAGCGGAACCCAAACCGGGACAGGGGGCCCAGAGACCCAGTACTTC
>.|TRBJ1-1|TRBV4-2
CASSQGSAPNTEAFF
TGTGCCAGCAGCCAAGGCTCCGCGCCGAACACTGAAGCTTTCTTT
>TRBD1|TRBJ2-2|TRBV19
CATYRGYTGELFF
TGTGCCACCTACAGGGGATACACCGGGGAGCTGTTTTTT
>.|TRBJ1-1|TRBV19
CASSIMGREAFF
TGTGCCAGTAGTATAATGGGCAGGGAAGCTTTCTTT
>TRBD2|TRBJ2-2|TRBV2
CASTRLAVNTGELFF
TGTGCCAGCACCAGACTAGCGGTGAACACCGGGGAGCTGTTTTTT
>TRBD2|TRBJ2-1|TRBV29-1
CSVRGGIYNEQFF
TGCAGCGTGCGGGGGGGGATCTACAATGAGCAGTTCTTC
>TRBD1|TRBJ2-5|TRBV18
CASSPRDRQETQYF
TGTGCCAGCTCACCACGGGACAGGCAAGAGACCCAGTACTTC
>.|TRBJ2-7|TRBV28
CASSPPGTMAYEQYF
TGTGCCAGCAGTCCGCCCGGGACAATGGCCTACGAGCAGTACTTC
>TRBD1|TRBJ1-1|TRBV12-5
CASGSPGQGLLTEAFF
TGTGCTAGTGGTTCCCCGGGACAGGGTTTGTTAACTGAAGCTTTCTTT
>TRBD2|TRBJ2-7|TRBV28
CASSFAGVDEQYF
TGTGCCAGCAGTTTTGCGGGAGTGGACGAGCAGTACTTC
>TRBD1|TRBJ2-3|TRBV19
CASRQGEGADTQYF
TGTGCCAGCAGACAGGGTGAGGGCGCAGATACGCAGTATTTT
>TRBD1|TRBJ2-7|TRBV7-2
CASSLGSQGNEQYF
TGTGCCAGCAGCTTAGGGTCACAGGGGAACGAGCAGTACTTC
>TRBD2|TRBJ2-5|TRBV2
CASNGLGGETQYF
TGTGCCAGCAACGGACTAGGAGGGGAGACCCAGTACTTC
>TRBD1|TRBJ2-6|TRBV19
CASSAIPGQGFSGANVLTF
TGTGCCAGTAGTGCGATACCGGGACAGGGCTTCTCTGGGGCCAACGTCCTGACTTTC
>TRBD1|TRBJ1-5|TRBV4-3
CASSQGGTENQPQHF
TGCGCCAGCAGCCAAGGCGGGACAGAAAATCAGCCCCAGCATTTT
>TRBD2|TRBJ2-4|TRBV4-1
CASSQDISGRNIQYF
TGCGCCAGCAGCCAGGATATTAGCGGGAGGAACATTCAGTACTTC
>TRBD1|TRBJ1-5|TRBV19
CASRNRGSSNQPQHF
TGTGCCAGCCGCAACAGGGGTAGTAGCAATCAGCCCCAGCATTTT
>TRBD1|TRBJ2-5|TRBV28
CASRNFRDSTKIRHF
TGTGCCAGCAGGAATTTCCGGGACAGCACAAAAATAAGGCACTTC
>.|TRBJ1-5|TRBV7-9
CASSLWGGYSNQPQHF
TGTGCCAGCAGCTTATGGGGGGGATATAGCAATCAGCCCCAGCATTTT
>TRBD1|TRBJ1-5|TRBV28
CASSLRQGAHQPQHF
TGTGCCAGCAGTTTAAGACAGGGGGCCCACCAGCCCCAGCATTTT
>TRBD1|TRBJ1-2|TRBV2
CASSDTGGIGYTF
TGTGCCAGCAGTGATACAGGGGGCATAGGCTACACCTTC
>.|TRBJ1-2|TRBV5-4
CASSLRGQRNYGYTF
TGTGCCAGCAGCTTGAGAGGACAGAGAAACTATGGCTACACCTTC
>.|TRBJ2-2|TRBV11-3
CASRSSDDTGELFF
TGTGCCAGCAGATCCTCAGATGACACCGGGGAGCTGTTTTTT